This T cell receptor beta chain was documented in a study of T-cell memory formation after mild COVID-19. Study-wide points: Some responding clones appeared in pre-infection memory, suggesting cross-reactive memory joined.

This clonotype was recorded a few times. Its antigen is as yet unknown. Germline-derived CDR1 and CDR2 are KGHSY and FQNENV. The CDR3 runs 15 residues. V was shortened by 4 bases and J by 0 bases, with 12 bases between the two germline ends. Using its own MiXCR run on the 5' RACE reads, TCRdb lists one record per CDR3 protein. Of 300,000 to 350,000 distinct CDR3 sequences listed, roughly 19% are singletons. Sequenced input: PBMCs or a T cell subset sorted from them (not recorded which). The chain links TRBV16 to TRBJ1-1; D remains ambiguous. The sequence was obtained from a man younger than 35 who had mild COVID-19 (a few samples of this study predate the infection). Cell type and time point are not known. CDR3 in amino acids: CASSPTAGLNTEAFF. Written as DNA, the CDR3 is TGTGCCAGCAGCCCAACGGCAGGATTGAACACTGAAGCTTTCTTT.